These 19 T cell receptor beta chains came from one sample sequenced in a study of T cell repertoires in cytomegalovirus infection. What these receptors recognize is not known. TCRdb ran MiXCR on the reads and lists one entry per CDR3 protein. The sample records approximately 730,000 distinct CDR3 sequences, just under 30% being singletons. Here the sequenced sample was cultured CD8+ T cells from PBMCs, taken from culture after CMV antigen stimulation. The receptors stem from a human donor in good health (CMV status not recorded). Some clones in this sample may be carry-over from other donors' samples.

The chain couples TRBV12-3 or TRBV12-4 to TRBJ2-3, with TRBD2 matching 7 bases. J lost 1 base, V lost 3 bases, and 7 bases had no gene match. CDR3 size: 16 residues. Here the CDR3 reads CASSLSLAEGTDTQYF. CDR3 DNA sequence: TGTGCCAGCAGTTTGTCGCTAGCGGAGGGCACAGATACGCAGTATTTT.

This sequence joins TRBV3-1 and TRBJ1-2; no firm D call. The germline V gene has CDR1 LGHDT and CDR2 YNNKEL (reference sequence). V lost 0 bases and J lost 2, with 10 bases in between. The CDR3 has 15 residues. The CDR3 loop reads CASSQEVQKNYGYTF. As DNA, the CDR3 is TGTGCCAGCAGCCAAGAGGTTCAGAAGAACTATGGCTACACCTTC.

V usage is TRBV7-9 and J usage is TRBJ1-4; 8 bases map to TRBD1. Trimming took 5 bases from V and 6 from J; bases not matched to a gene: 8. The CDR3 length is 15 residues. Germline V gene lookup returns CDR1 SEHNR and CDR2 FQNEAQ (reference sequence). CDR3 coding DNA: TGTGCCAGCAGCGACCTCGGGACAGGAGATGAAAAACTGTTTTTT. Encoded protein: CASSDLGTGDEKLFF. Looking up the rest from reference TRBV7-9 and TRBJ1-4 gives the full variable domain: DTGVSQNPRHKITKRGQNVTFRCDPISEHNRLYWYRQTLGQGPEFLTYFQNEAQLEKSRLLSDRFSAERPKGSFSTLEIQRTEQGDSAMYLCASSDLGTGDEKLFFGSGTQLSVL.

This clonotype has just a few counts. The chain couples TRBV20-1 to TRBJ2-2; no definite D call. CDR3 size: 11 residues. V lost 5 bases and J 4 bases, leaving 5 bases between the germline ends. Per the germline V gene, CDR1 is DFQATT and CDR2 is SNEGSKA (reference sequence). The CDR3 region has the DNA TGCAGTGCTGTCCTCACCGGGGAGCTGTTTTTT. As protein: CSAVLTGELFF.

This clonotype has a handful of counts. The chain recombines TRBV27 with TRBJ2-1; D is unresolved. The CDR3 runs to 13 residues. Per germline, CDR1 MNHEY and CDR2 SMNVEV (reference sequence). V lost 4 bases to trimming and J lost 1 base, with 5 bases between them. The CDR3 is CASSYASYNEQFF. CDR3 bases: TGTGCCAGCAGTTACGCGTCCTACAATGAGCAGTTCTTC.

The chain carries TRBV7-8 and TRBJ2-1; 9 positions agree with TRBD2. CDR1 SGHVS and CDR2 FQNEAQ come from the germline V gene. The J segment lost 4 bases and the V segment lost 2 bases, leaving 6 bases of the junction unmatched. The CDR3 covers 16 residues. CDR3 amino acids: CASSLKGLAGYNEQFF. Here the CDR3 DNA reads TGTGCCAGCAGCTTAAAAGGCCTAGCGGGGTACAATGAGCAGTTCTTC.

The rearrangement joins TRBV7-6 to TRBJ1-5, with D unresolved. Germline V lookup: CDR1 SGHVS, CDR2 FNYEAQ. The CDR3 loop spans 14 amino acids. Trimming removed 1 base at V and 4 bases at J, with 8 bases between. CDR3 coding DNA: TGTGCCAGCAGCTTAGGGGTAGCTAATCAGCCCCAGCATTTT. This codes for CASSLGVANQPQHF.

This chain uses TRBV7-9 with TRBJ1-2; D is undetermined. V lost 1 base, J lost 2 bases, and 11 bases lay in between. Per the germline V gene, CDR1 is SEHNR and CDR2 is FQNEAQ (reference sequence). This CDR3 comprises 15 residues. The chain's CDR3 is CASSLGPGENYGYTF. The DNA of the CDR3 is TGTGCCAGCAGCTTAGGCCCCGGAGAGAACTATGGCTACACCTTC.

In its sample, this clonotype was seen many times. J is TRBJ2-3 and V is TRBV6-1; no reliable D call. The germline gives CDR1 MNHNS, CDR2 SASEGT. V lost 1 base and J 0 bases, leaving 5 bases between the germline ends. This CDR3 is 14 amino acids long. CDR3 sequence reads: CASSEDGSTDTQYF. CDR3 nucleotide sequence: TGTGCCAGCAGTGAAGATGGCAGCACAGATACGCAGTATTTT.

This clonotype has a count of ten or more. The rearrangement links TRBV4-3 to TRBJ2-6, with D hard to call. Germline loops: CDR1 LGHNA, CDR2 YSLEER. V lost 0 bases and J lost 0, with 3 bases in between. The CDR3 length is 15 residues. The CDR3 is CASSQESSGANVLTF. The CDR3 DNA sequence: TGCGCCAGCAGCCAAGAGAGCTCTGGGGCCAACGTCCTGACTTTC.

This clonotype was observed a few times. The gene calls are TRBV19 and TRBJ2-1, with TRBD2 matching 10 bases. The CDR3 consists of 15 residues. CDR1 and CDR2 from the germline V gene are LNHDA and SQIVND (reference sequence). Trimming at V came to 2 bases and at J to 5 bases, leaving 3 bases not matched to a gene. Here the CDR3 reads CASSILLAGNNEQFF. The CDR3 coding sequence is TGTGCCAGTAGTATACTACTAGCGGGAAACAATGAGCAGTTCTTC.

The chain has TRBV20-1 and TRBJ2-2; tentatively, D is TRBD1 (5 bases). V lost 1 base, J lost 6 bases, and 9 bases lay in between. Per the germline V gene, CDR1 is DFQATT and CDR2 is SNEGSKA (reference sequence). The CDR3 spans 13 residues. In nucleotides, the CDR3 is TGCAGTGCTAGAGTTGGGGCCGCCGGGGAGCTGTTTTTT. This gives the protein CSARVGAAGELFF.

This clonotype came up a few times. V and J are TRBV7-9 and TRBJ2-1; 7 bases agree with TRBD1. The J segment lost 0 bases and the V segment lost 5 bases, leaving 7 bases of the junction unmatched. The germline V gene has CDR1 SEHNR and CDR2 FQNEAQ (reference sequence). The CDR3 has 16 amino acids. The CDR3 reads CASSLGQQLSYNEQFF. In DNA, the CDR3 is TGTGCCAGCAGCCTGGGACAGCAACTCTCCTACAATGAGCAGTTCTTC.

V and J are TRBV4-3 and TRBJ1-1, with D maybe TRBD1 (5 bases). V was clipped by 0 bases and J by 3 bases, with 8 bases between them. This CDR3 comprises 14 residues. The germline CDR1 and CDR2 sequences are LGHNA and YSLEER. CDR3 in amino acids: CASSQESRDTEAFF. The CDR3 nucleotides are TGCGCCAGCAGCCAAGAGAGCAGGGACACTGAAGCTTTCTTT.

J is TRBJ2-7 and V is TRBV7-9; weak D call: TRBD1 (6 bases). Per germline, CDR1 SEHNR and CDR2 FQNEAQ (reference sequence). With 8 bases removed from V and 6 bases from J, the gap between germline ends came to 14 bases. The CDR3 has 12 residues. This chain's CDR3 is CASDHLGGEQYF. CDR3 sequence (DNA): TGTGCCAGCGACCACTTAGGGGGCGAGCAGTACTTC.

The chain recombines TRBV10-3 with TRBJ2-4; D is ambiguous. The CDR3 extends over 16 amino acids. Trimming took 2 bases from V and 3 from J, leaving 14 bases between them. CDR1 and CDR2 (germline): ENHRY, SYGVKD. The CDR3 nucleotides are TGTGCCATCAGTGAGCAGAGCCCTAGTGGCAAAAACATTCAGTACTTC. It specifies CAISEQSPSGKNIQYF.

This sequence joins TRBV6-6 and TRBJ1-1; D gene unclear. This CDR3 has 15 residues. The germline CDR1 and CDR2 sequences are MNHNY and SVGAGI (reference sequence). The germline V and J ends were trimmed by 0 bases and 2 bases, with 10 bases remaining between them. The DNA of the CDR3 is TGTGCCAGCAGTTACTCGAGCCTGTCAAACACTGAAGCTTTCTTT. This sequence encodes CASSYSSLSNTEAFF.

V usage is TRBV28 and J usage is TRBJ2-3, with 10 bases fitting TRBD2. Germline assignment: CDR1 MDHEN and CDR2 SYDVKM. This CDR3 region has 19 residues. V trimming: 3 bases; J trimming: 2 bases; junction bases outside the gene matches: 14. CDR3 in amino acids: CASSFLSAGGPRVTDTQYF. CDR3 nucleotides: TGTGCCAGCAGTTTTCTCTCAGCGGGGGGGCCGAGAGTCACAGATACGCAGTATTTT. The whole variable domain, remainder taken from reference TRBV28 and TRBJ2-3, is DVKVTQSSRYLVKRTGEKVFLECVQDMDHENMFWYRQDPGLGLRLIYFSYDVKMKEKGDIPEGYSVSREKKERFSLILESASTNQTSMYLCASSFLSAGGPRVTDTQYFGPGTRLTVL.

This clonotype was recorded a few times. The CDR3 region is CASSSIVESSYNEQFF. CDR3 DNA: TGTGCCAGCAGCTCTATCGTGGAGAGCTCCTACAATGAGCAGTTCTTC. The J gene is TRBJ2-1, the V gene TRBV7-4; D remains unclear. Germline values: CDR1 SGHVT, CDR2 SQSDAQ. The ends were cut back, 4 bases at V and 0 bases at J, with 13 bases in the middle. This CDR3 is built from 16 residues.